The next 25 T cell receptor beta chains were all read from a single sample in a study of blood T cell repertoires in COVID-19. Here immunoSEQ multiplex PCR was the method, and the copy in TCRdb shows in-frame clones only, minus some. The table shows about 260,000 clones, with about 91% occurring only once. Sequenced input: peripheral blood. Receptors were obtained from a person aged 18 to 35 with COVID-19, enrolled during active disease.

The V gene is TRBV30, the J gene TRBJ2-3; 9 nucleotides agree with TRBD1. The V segment lost 3 bases and the J segment 3 bases; nucleotides outside the gene matches: 7. This CDR3 spans 15 amino acids. Germline assignment: CDR1 GTSNPN and CDR2 SVGIG (reference sequence). CDR3 sequence reads: CAWSPGDRATDTQYF. DNA for the CDR3: TGTGCCTGGAGCCCGGGGGACAGGGCTACAGATACGCAGTATTTT.

This chain links TRBV5-6 with TRBJ2-3, with 10 nucleotides matching TRBD1. The germline CDR1 and CDR2 sequences are SGHDT and YYEEEE. The ends lost 3 bases at V and 4 bases at J; junction bases unmatched: 5. The CDR3 has 15 residues. This CDR3 is CASSSTGGGSDTQYF. CDR3 nucleotide sequence: TGTGCCAGCAGCTCGACAGGGGGCGGGTCAGATACGCAGTATTTT.

This clone was found once. The chain carries TRBV25-1 and TRBJ1-2; weak D call: TRBD1 (6 bases). Germline-derived CDR1 and CDR2 are MGHDK and SYGVNS. The V gene lost 8 bases and the J gene lost 9 bases, with 19 bases spanning the gap. The CDR3 runs to 13 residues. The CDR3 coding sequence is TGTGCCAGCCGGCCCACCGAAGGGGGTCGCTACACCTTC. Amino acid sequence: CASRPTEGGRYTF.

V is TRBV27 and J is TRBJ1-2; 8 nucleotides align to TRBD1. There are 15 residues in the CDR3. Germline V lookup: CDR1 MNHEY, CDR2 SMNVEV (reference sequence). V dropped 6 bases and J dropped 4; count of bases not matched to a gene: 10. The CDR3 region is CASSPRQGALYGYTF. Here the CDR3 DNA reads TGTGCCAGCAGCCCAAGGCAGGGGGCCCTCTATGGCTACACCTTC.

The chain carries TRBV7-2 and TRBJ2-1; TRBD2 aligns across 7 bases. After removal of 3 bases from V and 2 bases from J, the junction contained 10 bases not matched to a gene. Germline V gives CDR1 SGHTA, CDR2 FQGNSA. The CDR3 sequence is 17 residues long. This CDR3 is CASSFWPTSDAYNEQFF. Written as DNA, the CDR3 is TGTGCCAGCAGCTTTTGGCCTACTAGCGATGCCTACAATGAGCAGTTCTTC.

The chain links TRBV5-5 to TRBJ2-3, with D unresolved. CDR1 is SGHKS, CDR2 YYEKEE, per germline (reference sequence). Trimming pared 1 base from V and 4 bases from J, leaving 4 bases between. The CDR3 spans 12 residues. Written as DNA, the CDR3 is TGTGCCAGCAGCTTGCCTCCAGATACGCAGTATTTT. It is translated as CASSLPPDTQYF. The complete variable domain, with remaining parts taken from reference TRBV5-5 and TRBJ2-3, reads DAGVTQSPTHLIKTRGQQVTLRCSPISGHKSVSWYQQVLGQGPQFIFQYYEKEERGRGNFPDRFSARQFPNYSSELNVNALLLGDSALYLCASSLPPDTQYFGPGTRLTVL.

The chain has TRBV9 and TRBJ2-2; tentative D call: TRBD2 (5 bases). The CDR3 has 13 residues. V was cut by 5 bases and J by 7 bases, with 12 bases left in between. The V gene's germline CDR1 is SGDLS and CDR2 YYNGEE. CDR3 DNA: TGTGCCAGCAGAGGGAGACTGGGCGGGGAGCTGTTTTTT. It encodes CASRGRLGGELFF.

The chain joins TRBV20-1 to TRBJ1-4; unclear D gene. The germline V gene has CDR1 DFQATT and CDR2 SNEGSKA (reference sequence). The germline V and J ends were trimmed by 3 bases and 1 base, with 9 bases remaining between them. This CDR3 has 14 residues. CDR3 region: CSASSTETNEKLFF. CDR3 nucleotides: TGCAGTGCTAGTTCAACAGAAACTAATGAAAAACTGTTTTTT.

The chain joins TRBV6-2 or TRBV6-3 to TRBJ2-7; 9 bases map to TRBD2. The CDR3 has 16 residues. Germline values: CDR1 MNHEY, CDR2 SVGEGT. The V gene end was trimmed by 5 bases and the J gene end by 7 bases; junction bases not matched to a gene: 15. The CDR3 DNA sequence: TGTGCCAGCAGTCATCCCGGGGCGGGAGGGCCGCGGGAGCAGTACTTC. It codes for CASSHPGAGGPREQYF.

The chain couples TRBV7-9 to TRBJ1-1; D is unclear. Trimming removed 2 bases from V and 0 bases from J, with 7 bases in between. From germline, CDR1 is SEHNR and CDR2 FQNEAQ (reference sequence). This CDR3 region has 14 residues. The CDR3, as DNA: TGTGCCAGCAGCTTATCGGGGATGAACACTGAAGCTTTCTTT. Protein sequence: CASSLSGMNTEAFF.

Comments on this clone: This CDR3 is also generated by other DNA sequences in the sample. This sequence joins TRBV27 and TRBJ2-7, with D possibly being TRBD2 (5 bases). V was cut by 3 bases and J by 3 bases, with 12 bases left in between. This CDR3 region has 14 residues. Germline V gene lookup returns CDR1 MNHEY and CDR2 SMNVEV (reference sequence). The CDR3 is CASSFSSGGYEQYF. CDR3 coding DNA: TGTGCCAGCAGTTTCTCAAGCGGAGGCTACGAGCAGTACTTC.

The rearrangement uses TRBV6-1 and TRBJ1-1; D ambiguous. V gave up 1 base and J gave up 1 base, with 16 bases separating them. Germline loops: CDR1 MNHNS, CDR2 SASEGT. This CDR3 spans 17 amino acids. CDR3: CASSEVRGGGGNTEAFF. The CDR3 DNA reads TGTGCCAGCAGTGAAGTGCGTGGCGGCGGCGGGAACACTGAAGCTTTCTTT.

This clone has just one count. The J gene is TRBJ1-1, the V gene TRBV5-8; D ambiguous. Trimming removed 1 base at V and 1 base at J, with 5 bases between. CDR1 SGHTS and CDR2 YDEGEE come from the germline V gene. This CDR3 spans 13 amino acids. Here the CDR3 reads CASSLLRNTEAFF. The CDR3, as DNA: TGTGCCAGCAGCTTGTTGAGGAACACTGAAGCTTTCTTT.

V and J are TRBV30 and TRBJ1-1; 8 positions agree with TRBD1. CDR3 length equals 16 residues. V was pared by 0 bases and J by 3 bases, with 9 bases of the junction left unmatched. Germline V gene data show CDR1 as GTSNPN and CDR2 as SVGIG (reference sequence). The CDR3 DNA reads as TGTGCCTGGAGTGTACACCGTGGACAGGGTGACACTGAAGCTTTCTTT. Its protein is CAWSVHRGQGDTEAFF. The whole variable domain, filled in from reference TRBV30 and TRBJ1-1, reads SQTIHQWPATLVQPVGSPLSLECTVEGTSNPNLYWYRQAAGRGLQLLFYSVGIGQISSEVPQNLSASRPQDRQFILSSKKLLLSDSGFYLCAWSVHRGQGDTEAFFGQGTRLTVV.

The rearrangement uses TRBV3-1 (or the pseudogene TRBV3-2) and TRBJ1-2, with 11 positions matching TRBD1. This CDR3 spans 15 amino acids. V trimming: 3 bases; J trimming: 6 bases; junction bases outside the gene matches: 6. Germline V CDR1 and CDR2: LGHDT, YNNKEL (reference sequence). The CDR3 coding sequence is TGTGCCAGCAGCCAGCGGGGGACAGGGGGAGATGGCTACACCTTC. Translation gives CASSQRGTGGDGYTF.

V is TRBV29-1 and J is TRBJ2-5; TRBD2 agrees at 9 bases. The V segment lost 6 bases and the J segment 3 bases; nucleotides outside the gene matches: 8. CDR1 SQVTM and CDR2 ANQGSEA come from the germline V gene. The CDR3 loop spans 14 amino acids. The CDR3 is CSVAEGLAEETQYF. The CDR3 DNA follows: TGCAGCGTCGCCGAGGGACTAGCAGAAGAGACCCAGTACTTC.

In this sample, this clone turned up a few times. The rearrangement joins TRBV4-1 to TRBJ1-2; a weak D match, TRBD1 (5 bases). This CDR3 spans 14 amino acids. With 4 bases removed from V and 2 bases from J, the gap between germline ends came to 11 bases. The germline CDR1 and CDR2 sequences are MGHRA and YSYEKL. CDR3 amino acids: CASSPARQNYGYTF. In DNA, the CDR3 is TGCGCCAGCAGCCCTGCACGACAGAACTATGGCTACACCTTC.

The gene calls are TRBV25-1 and TRBJ2-7; the match to TRBD1 covers 7 bases. V lost 1 base to trimming and J lost 3 bases; unmatched junction nucleotides: 6. This CDR3 comprises 15 residues. The germline V gene has CDR1 MGHDK and CDR2 SYGVNS. The DNA of the CDR3 is TGTGCCAGCAGTGAATTGAGACAGGGTCACTACGAGCAGTACTTC. It translates to CASSELRQGHYEQYF.

The chain recombines TRBV5-1 with TRBJ2-1; TRBD2 matches at 9 bases. J gave up 0 bases and V 0 bases, and 1 base lay outside the gene matches. In germline, CDR1 is SGHRS, CDR2 YFSETQ. This CDR3 has 16 amino acids. CDR3 nucleotide sequence: TGCGCCAGCAGCTTGGGACTAGCGGCCTCCTACAATGAGCAGTTCTTC. The encoded protein is CASSLGLAASYNEQFF. The entire variable domain, with the rest obtained from reference TRBV5-1 and TRBJ2-1, is as follows: KAGVTQTPRYLIKTRGQQVTLSCSPISGHRSVSWYQQTPGQGLQFLFEYFSETQRNKGNFPGRFSGRQFSNSRSEMNVSTLELGDSALYLCASSLGLAASYNEQFFGPGTRLTVL.

The chain carries TRBV5-6 and TRBJ2-7; 9 nucleotides match TRBD2. The CDR3 runs to 15 residues. V trimming: 3 bases; J trimming: 6 bases; junction bases outside the gene matches: 10. Per germline, CDR1 SGHDT and CDR2 YYEEEE. The CDR3 coding sequence is TGTGCCAGCAGCTCGCCGGGACTAGCAAGTGGCGAGCAGTACTTC. Residues: CASSSPGLASGEQYF.

The chain joins TRBV10-3 to TRBJ2-1; 14 bases map to TRBD2. Germline CDR1 reads ENHRY; CDR2 reads SYGVKD. V was pared by 10 bases and J by 6 bases, with 5 bases of the junction left unmatched. This CDR3 is built from 14 residues. The CDR3 sequence: CASAGLAGGNEQFF. CDR3 DNA sequence: TGTGCCAGTGCCGGACTAGCGGGGGGCAATGAGCAGTTCTTC.

This clone turned up a few times. The chain employs TRBV27 and TRBJ2-7, with unresolved D. Germline CDR1 MNHEY, CDR2 SMNVEV (reference sequence). This CDR3 comprises 14 residues. Trimming stripped 3 bases from V and 1 base from J, with 10 bases between. The CDR3 here is CASSFSRLSYEQYF. The CDR3 DNA follows: TGTGCCAGCAGTTTTTCGCGGTTATCCTACGAGCAGTACTTC.

The table lists this clone with a count of one. The chain recombines TRBV28 with TRBJ1-5; D may be TRBD1 (6 bases). This CDR3 has 16 residues. The V end lost 6 bases, the J end lost 0 bases, and 15 bases lay between the germline ends. Germline CDR1 is MDHEN and CDR2 is SYDVKM. The CDR3, as DNA: TGTGCCAGCAGCCTTCAGGGGCTGGGTAGCAATCAGCCCCAGCATTTT. Its protein is CASSLQGLGSNQPQHF.

The chain links TRBV27 to TRBJ2-2; D is possibly TRBD1 (6 bases). Germline CDR1 reads MNHEY; CDR2 reads SMNVEV (reference sequence). This CDR3 comprises 17 residues. V was pared by 5 bases and J by 7 bases, with 23 bases between. CDR3 nucleotide sequence: TGTGCCAGCAGTAGAACCTTCCCGGGACAAATAATCGGGGAGCTGTTTTTT. Residues: CASSRTFPGQIIGELFF.

This clone was detected ten times or more. The chain has TRBV12-5 and TRBJ2-7; the D gene is possibly TRBD1 (6 bases). V lost 4 bases, J lost 5 bases, and 15 bases lay in between. Germline CDR1 and CDR2: LGHNT and FRNRAP. This CDR3 region has 14 residues. The chain's CDR3 is CASGSRTAPDEQYF. CDR3 DNA: TGTGCTAGTGGTTCCCGGACAGCCCCCGACGAGCAGTACTTC.